This T cell receptor beta chain originates from a study of blood T cell repertoires in COVID-19. Study-wide context: PBMCs, B-cell-depleted T cells, or T cells provided the cDNA or gDNA that made up the material.

In germline, CDR1 is SGHRS, CDR2 YFSETQ. V lost 0 bases and J lost 1, with 9 bases in between. CDR3 length: 15 residues. Authors' methods: Reference gene primer amplification gave nucleated cell count estimates. The protocol was immunoSEQ multiplex PCR, while the TCRdb copy is restricted to in-frame clones and leaves out a portion. That table supplies the V and J calls and clone size; D and trimming were determined from the DNA. The sample lists some 90,000 clones; 75% to 95% were seen once. The chain has TRBV5-1 and TRBJ2-3; D uncertain. The sequenced material came from peripheral blood. The clonotype originates from a woman in her forties or fifties in a cohort sampled during active COVID-19. This CDR3 is CASSLDTLGTDTQYF. The CDR3 DNA sequence: TGCGCCAGCAGCTTGGACACCCTAGGCACAGATACGCAGTATTTT.